This TCR beta chain was observed in a study of shared clonotypes between healthy human individuals. Across the study: A donor's plate count was three for CD4 naive and three for CD4 memory; CD8 naive had two and CD8 memory one.

Assay: immunoSEQ multiplex PCR; the TCRdb copy retains only in-frame clones and omits some. The sample carries fewer than 3 million clones, roughly 90% recorded once. Worth noting for this clone: Other DNA sequences of this sample code for an identical CDR3.

Germline CDR1 KGHSH, CDR2 LQKENI. V lost 2 bases and J lost 1, with 8 bases in between. This CDR3 comprises 15 residues. V is TRBV18 and J is TRBJ2-2; unclear D gene. This TCR was recovered from a man younger than 35 in good health. Some clones in this sample may be carry-over from other donors' samples. Material: naive CD4+ T cells from PBMCs. Subset described: CD45RA+ positively selected. CDR3 residues: CASSPSRLNTGELFF. The CDR3 DNA follows: TGTGCCAGCTCACCATCACGGCTGAACACCGGGGAGCTGTTTTTT.